Presented here are 8 T cell receptor beta chains from one specimen sequenced in a study of molecular identifiers for immune sequencing clone quantification. From the PCR reads, TCRdb called clonotypes with MiXCR, one entry per CDR3 protein. In the table there are about 35,000 distinct CDR3 sequences, approximately 19% of which are singletons. The sequenced sample was naive CD8+ T cells from blood, with Jurkat cell RNA spiked in. The sample's subset: FACS-sorted CD8+CD4-CCR7+CD45RA+ naive T cells. The source is a human donor in good health. Some libraries in this study had Jurkat cell RNA spiked in.

This clonotype was observed a handful of times. This chain links TRBV18 with TRBJ2-3; possibly TRBD2 for D (5 bases). Looked up from germline, CDR1 is KGHSH and CDR2 is LQKENI. The CDR3 spans 15 residues. Trimming cost V 2 bases and J 0 bases, with 9 bases left between them. CDR3: CASSPEGLSTDTQYF. CDR3 nucleotide sequence: TGTGCCAGCTCACCAGAGGGTCTTAGCACAGATACGCAGTATTTT. The full variable domain, its missing parts supplied by reference TRBV18 and TRBJ2-3, is NAGVMQNPRHLVRRRGQEARLRCSPMKGHSHVYWYRQLPEEGLKFMVYLQKENIIDESGMPKERFSAEFPKEGPSILRIQQVVRGDSAAYFCASSPEGLSTDTQYFGPGTRLTVL.

This clonotype has a count of ten or more. V and J are TRBV7-2 and TRBJ2-1; D is perhaps TRBD2 (6 bases). V lost 2 bases, J lost 3 bases, and 11 bases lay in between. The CDR3 length is 15 residues. Germline CDR1 and CDR2: SGHTA and FQGNSA. CDR3: CASSLSGPFYNEQFF. The DNA for the CDR3 is TGTGCCAGCAGCTTAAGCGGGCCCTTCTACAATGAGCAGTTCTTC.

This clonotype has at least ten counts. V usage is TRBV19 and J usage is TRBJ1-1; 7 nucleotides line up with TRBD1. This CDR3 contains 14 residues. V lost 8 bases, J lost 8 bases, and 14 bases stayed unmatched. From germline, CDR1 is LNHDA and CDR2 SQIVND (reference sequence). Here the CDR3 reads CASSGQQYPPEAFF. CDR3 bases: TGTGCCAGTTCGGGACAGCAGTATCCCCCCGAAGCTTTCTTT.

This clonotype was detected many times. This chain links TRBV9 with TRBJ2-1; D gene ambiguous. CDR1 and CDR2 from the germline V gene are SGDLS and YYNGEE. This CDR3 contains 14 residues. Trimming removed 0 bases from V and 5 bases from J, with 9 bases in between. The CDR3 is CASSVVSLDNEQFF. CDR3 coding DNA: TGTGCCAGCAGCGTAGTGTCACTGGACAATGAGCAGTTCTTC.

This clonotype was counted ten times or more. The chain recombines TRBV7-2 with TRBJ2-1, with 8 bases fitting TRBD2. The CDR3 has 15 residues. The germline V gene encodes CDR1 SGHTA and CDR2 FQGNSA. V shed 5 bases, J shed 7 bases, and the junction held 10 bases outside the gene matches. CDR3 DNA sequence: TGTGCCAGCAGCCCATGGACTAGCCCTGGAAATGAGCAGTTCTTC. Its translation is CASSPWTSPGNEQFF.

There are many counts of this clonotype. The gene calls are TRBV6-4 and TRBJ2-3, with a possible D match to TRBD1 (7 bases). CDR3 length equals 14 residues. The V gene lost 6 bases and the J gene lost 2 bases, with 12 bases spanning the gap. Germline V gene data show CDR1 as MRHNA and CDR2 as SNTAGT. The chain's CDR3 is CASSAGQTTDTQYF. Written as DNA, the CDR3 is TGTGCCAGCAGCGCGGGACAGACCACAGATACGCAGTATTTT.

This clonotype has a handful of counts. This may be a read error: a much more frequent sequence differs by one nucleotide. V gene TRBV20-1 combines with J gene TRBJ2-3; tentatively, D is TRBD2 (5 bases). Trimming stripped 1 base from V and 0 bases from J, with 8 bases between. Germline values: CDR1 DFQATT, CDR2 SNEGSKA (reference sequence). The CDR3 spans 14 residues. The chain's CDR3 is CSARGEGSTDTQYF. CDR3 sequence (DNA): TGCAGTGCTAGAGGCGAGGGAAGCACAGATACGCAGTATTTT.

In regard to this clonotype: A single base separates this from a much larger clone, so it may be a read error. This rearrangement joins TRBV10-3 to TRBJ1-5; 7 nucleotides align to TRBD1. Germline assignment: CDR1 ENHRY and CDR2 SYGVKD. The CDR3 is 13 residues long. The J segment lost 0 bases and the V segment lost 9 bases, leaving 2 bases of the junction unmatched. The CDR3 DNA follows: TGTGCCATGGGGACAGTTAGCAATCAGCCCCAGCATTTT. Residues: CAMGTVSNQPQHF.